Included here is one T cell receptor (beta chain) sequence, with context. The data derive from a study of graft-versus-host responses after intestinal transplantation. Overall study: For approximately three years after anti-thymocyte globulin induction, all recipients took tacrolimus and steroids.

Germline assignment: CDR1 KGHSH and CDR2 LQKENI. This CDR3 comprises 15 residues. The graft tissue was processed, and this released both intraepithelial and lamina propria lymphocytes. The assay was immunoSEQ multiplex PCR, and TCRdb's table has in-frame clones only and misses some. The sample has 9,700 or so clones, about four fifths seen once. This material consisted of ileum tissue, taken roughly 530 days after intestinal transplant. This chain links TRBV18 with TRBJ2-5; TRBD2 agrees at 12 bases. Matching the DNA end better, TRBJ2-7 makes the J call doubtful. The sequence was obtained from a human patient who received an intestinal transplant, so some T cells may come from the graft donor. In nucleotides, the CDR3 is TGTGCCAGCTCACAACTAGCGGGAGGCTCCTACGAGCAGTACTTC. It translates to CASSQLAGGSYEQYF.